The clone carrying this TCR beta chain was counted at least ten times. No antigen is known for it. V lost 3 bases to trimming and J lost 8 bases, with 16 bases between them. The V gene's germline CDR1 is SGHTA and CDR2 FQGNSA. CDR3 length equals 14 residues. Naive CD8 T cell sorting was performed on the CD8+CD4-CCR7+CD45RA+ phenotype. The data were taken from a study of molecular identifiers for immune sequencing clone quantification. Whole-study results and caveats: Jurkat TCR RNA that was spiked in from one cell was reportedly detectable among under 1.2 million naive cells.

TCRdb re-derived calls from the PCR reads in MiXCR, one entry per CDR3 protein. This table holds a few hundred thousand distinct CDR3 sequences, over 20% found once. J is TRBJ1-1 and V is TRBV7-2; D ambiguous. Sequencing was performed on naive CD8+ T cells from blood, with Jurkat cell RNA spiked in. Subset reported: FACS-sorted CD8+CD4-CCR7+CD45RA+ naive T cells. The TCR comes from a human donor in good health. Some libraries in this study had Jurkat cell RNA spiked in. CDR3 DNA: TGTGCCAGCAGCTTTAGTGCCCCTGGGGAGGAAGCTTTCTTT. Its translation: CASSFSAPGEEAFF.